One T cell receptor beta chain is described in this entry. CDR1 is SGHRS and CDR2 is YFSETQ in the germline V gene. Trimming removed 1 base at V and 10 bases at J, with 24 bases between. The CDR3 is made up of 18 amino acids. This sample is drawn from a study of control samples from healthy donors and cancer patients. Some clones are missing from TCRdb's copy, which holds only in-frame ones; the method was immunoSEQ multiplex PCR. This table holds roughly 120,000 clones, over 90% found once. The source of this sequence is a man younger than 40 in good health. Sequencing was done on a sample of blood. The genes are TRBV5-1 and TRBJ1-6; D might be TRBD1 (5 bases). In nucleotides, the CDR3 is TGCGCCAGCAGCTTGTCTCCCCCCTGGGACTTCCCTGGCTCACCCCTCCACTTT. Protein: CASSLSPPWDFPGSPLHF.